This TCR beta chain derives from a study of blood T cell repertoires in COVID-19. Study summary: In each case, the material was cDNA or gDNA derived from T cells, B-cell-depleted T cells, or PBMCs.

Sequenced by immunoSEQ multiplex PCR; TCRdb stores in-frame clones only, minus some. The repertoire has about 26,000 clones, around 61% of them found once; the top ten carry 7.3%. From germline, CDR1 is MNHEY and CDR2 SVGAGI. CDR3 length: 16 amino acids. V gave up 0 bases and J gave up 0 bases; unmatched junction bases: 3. The chain has TRBV6-5 and TRBJ2-5; TRBD2 aligns across 8 bases. Sequencing was carried out using peripheral blood. The TCR was taken from a man aged 55-75 years with active or convalescent COVID-19. CDR3 DNA sequence: TGTGCCAGCAGTTACTCCTTCGGGGGGGACCAAGAGACCCAGTACTTC. This translates into CASSYSFGGDQETQYF.